The 4 T cell receptor beta chains reported below all come from one sample, sequenced in a study of CD8+ T cells in alopecia areata (dated by TCRdb to between 2017 and 2018). Receptor amplification or capture employed the immunoSEQ multiplex PCR assay. RNA was extracted from all samples and reverse transcribed into cDNA, which served as template for TCR sequencing. Held by TCRdb, this immuneACCESS table contains in-frame sequences only and omits some clones. Under half of the omission traces to an unresolved V gene where checked; the cause of the rest is unknown. The sample records 150,000 to 200,000 clones, about 51% of which are singletons. Around 10% of the sample goes to the ten largest clones. This sample's treatment or condition label indicates: oral pan-JAK inhibitor, 5-10 mg twice daily. Sequenced material: CD8+ T cells sorted from blood, taken around week 53, from a patient treated with tofacitinib. The source of these receptors is a human donor with alopecia areata.

This chain's CDR3 is CASSPKQGNNEQFF. For the CDR3, the DNA is TGCGCCAGCAGCCCCAAACAGGGCAACAATGAGCAGTTCTTC. The genes are TRBV5-1 and TRBJ2-1; maybe TRBD1 (6 bases). The CDR3 is 14 residues long. Per germline, CDR1 SGHRS and CDR2 YFSETQ. V was trimmed by 4 bases and J by 5 bases, leaving 13 bases between them.

Details on this clone: Germline and junction disagree at one end, which may indicate a read error. The chain employs TRBV2 and TRBJ1-2, with unresolved D. Looked up from germline, CDR1 is SNHLY and CDR2 is FYNNEI. The CDR3 sequence is 12 residues long. CDR3 sequence reads: CASSEYGPVPSF. DNA of the CDR3: TGTGCCAGCAGTGAATATGGCCCGGTGCCATCATTC.

CDR3 coding DNA: TGTGCCAGCAGCTTGGGCTGGGAAAACATTCAGTACTTC. Protein product: CASSLGWENIQYF. V usage is TRBV5-6 and J usage is TRBJ2-4, with D uncertain. The CDR3 consists of 13 residues. Germline V CDR1 and CDR2: SGHDT, YYEEEE. V shed 0 bases and J shed 5 bases, with 6 bases lying between them.

The chain has TRBV5-1 and TRBJ2-2, with D possibly matching TRBD2 (5 bases). This CDR3 is 14 amino acids long. The V end was cut by 7 bases, the J end by 2 bases, with 12 bases between. Germline V lookup: CDR1 SGHRS, CDR2 YFSETQ. The CDR3: CASQEASNTGELFF. The CDR3 DNA sequence: TGCGCCAGCCAGGAGGCCAGCAACACCGGGGAGCTGTTTTTT.